This T cell receptor (beta chain) was obtained from a study of OX40 agonist ivuxolimab in advanced cancers. Whole-study context: Administration of intravenous ivuxolimab to patients occurred every 2 weeks at 0.01 to 10 mg/kg.

Assay: immunoSEQ multiplex PCR; the TCRdb copy retains only in-frame clones and omits some. The data show about 46,000 clones, with 90% to 95% seen just once and roughly 4.9% held by the top ten. General study results and limits: Clonal expansion from baseline to week 6 occurred in both CD4+ and CD8+ T cells. There were, on average, more expanded clones in CD8+ T cells than in CD4+. Part of the nonresponder group also had normalized T-cell clonal expansion that was low.

This CDR3 contains 10 residues. V was trimmed by 8 bases and J by 5 bases, leaving 6 bases between them. Per the germline V gene, CDR1 is SGHAT and CDR2 is FQNNGV. As regards this clone: The antigen is not known.

The sequencing here drew on CD4+ or CD8+ T cells sorted from blood, taken in a trial of the OX40 agonist ivuxolimab. This clonotype was obtained from an adult with an advanced solid tumor such as melanoma, head and neck, liver or kidney cancer. The rearrangement links TRBV11-2 to TRBJ1-1; the D gene is possibly TRBD1 (5 bases). The CDR3 loop reads CASGGTEAFF. The CDR3 bases are TGTGCCAGCGGGGGAACTGAAGCTTTCTTT.